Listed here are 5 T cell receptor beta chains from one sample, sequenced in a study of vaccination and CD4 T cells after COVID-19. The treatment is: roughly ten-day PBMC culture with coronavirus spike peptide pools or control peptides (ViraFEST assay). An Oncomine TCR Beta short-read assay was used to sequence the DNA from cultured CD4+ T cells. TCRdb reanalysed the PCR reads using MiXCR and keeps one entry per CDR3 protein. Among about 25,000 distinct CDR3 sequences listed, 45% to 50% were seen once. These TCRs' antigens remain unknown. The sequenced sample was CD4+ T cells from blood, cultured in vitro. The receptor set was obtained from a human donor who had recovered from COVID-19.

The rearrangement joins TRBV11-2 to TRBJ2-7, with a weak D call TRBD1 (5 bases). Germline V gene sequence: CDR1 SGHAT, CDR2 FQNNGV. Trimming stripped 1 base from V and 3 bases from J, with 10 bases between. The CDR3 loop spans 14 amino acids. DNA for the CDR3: TGTGCCAGCAGCTTAGCAGGGTCCAGCTACGAGCAGTACTTC. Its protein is CASSLAGSSYEQYF.

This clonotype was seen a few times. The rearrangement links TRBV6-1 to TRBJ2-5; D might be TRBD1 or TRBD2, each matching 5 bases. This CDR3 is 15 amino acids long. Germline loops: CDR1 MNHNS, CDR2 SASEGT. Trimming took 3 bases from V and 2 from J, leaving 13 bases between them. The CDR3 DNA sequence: TGTGCCAGCAGTGAGAGAGGGGCCCTACAAGAGACCCAGTACTTC. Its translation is CASSERGALQETQYF.

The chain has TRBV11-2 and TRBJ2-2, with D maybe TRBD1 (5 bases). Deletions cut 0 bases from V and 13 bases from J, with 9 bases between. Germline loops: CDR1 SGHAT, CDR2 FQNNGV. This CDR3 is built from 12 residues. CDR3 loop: CASSLEDTPLFF. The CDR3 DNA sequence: TGTGCCAGCAGCTTAGAGGACACGCCGCTGTTTTTT.

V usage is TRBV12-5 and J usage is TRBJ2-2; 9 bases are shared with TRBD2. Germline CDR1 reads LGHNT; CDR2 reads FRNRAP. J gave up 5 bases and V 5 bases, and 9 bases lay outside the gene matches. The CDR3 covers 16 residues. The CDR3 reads CASGTTTSGGTGELFF. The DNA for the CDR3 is TGTGCTAGTGGTACCACGACTAGCGGCGGAACCGGGGAGCTGTTTTTT. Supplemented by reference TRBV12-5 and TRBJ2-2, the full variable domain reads DARVTQTPRHKVTEMGQEVTMRCQPILGHNTVFWYRQTMMQGLELLAYFRNRAPLDDSGMPKDRFSAEMPDATLATLKIQPSEPRDSAVYFCASGTTTSGGTGELFFGEGSRLTVL.

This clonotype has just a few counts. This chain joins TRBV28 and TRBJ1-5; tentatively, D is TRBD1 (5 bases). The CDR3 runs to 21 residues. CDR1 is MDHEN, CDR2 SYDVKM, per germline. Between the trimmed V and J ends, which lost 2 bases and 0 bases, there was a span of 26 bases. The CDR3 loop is CASSLPGAEGFVRISNQPQHF. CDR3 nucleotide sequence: TGTGCCAGCAGTTTACCGGGCGCTGAGGGGTTTGTTCGGATTAGCAATCAGCCCCAGCATTTT.